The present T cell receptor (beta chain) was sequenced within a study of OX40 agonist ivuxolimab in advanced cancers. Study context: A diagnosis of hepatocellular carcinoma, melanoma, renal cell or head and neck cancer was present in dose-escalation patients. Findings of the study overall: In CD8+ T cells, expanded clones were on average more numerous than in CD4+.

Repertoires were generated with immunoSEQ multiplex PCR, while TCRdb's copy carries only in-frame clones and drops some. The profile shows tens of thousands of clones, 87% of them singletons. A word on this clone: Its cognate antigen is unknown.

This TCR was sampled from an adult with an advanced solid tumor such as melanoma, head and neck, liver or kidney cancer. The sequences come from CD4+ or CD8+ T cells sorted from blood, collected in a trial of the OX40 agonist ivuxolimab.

As DNA, the CDR3 is TGTGCCAGCTCACCATTGCCCCCGGACAGGGGAGGCGAGCAGTACTTC. Translation gives CASSPLPPDRGGEQYF. The chain has TRBV18 and TRBJ2-5; 9 nucleotides agree with TRBD1. The J call may be incorrect, as the DNA end agrees better with TRBJ2-7. The CDR3 loop spans 16 amino acids. Germline V gene lookup returns CDR1 KGHSH and CDR2 LQKENI.